The TCR beta chain described here comes from a study of blood T cell repertoires in COVID-19. Looking at the study overall: PBMCs, B-cell-depleted T cells, or T cells provided the cDNA or gDNA that made up the material.

Assay: immunoSEQ multiplex PCR; the TCRdb copy retains only in-frame clones and omits some. The profile shows 200,000 to 250,000 clones, roughly 80% of them singletons. The TCR was taken from a woman aged 18 to 35 with acute or convalescent COVID-19. The specimen was peripheral blood.

The DNA for the CDR3 is TGTGCCAGCAGCGTAGGGCAGCGCTACACTGAAGCTTTCTTT. Translating it yields CASSVGQRYTEAFF. The rearrangement joins TRBV9 to TRBJ1-1; D call uncertain. The germline gives CDR1 SGDLS, CDR2 YYNGEE. CDR3 length equals 14 residues. Trimming took off 0 bases at V and 3 bases at J, with 9 bases between the two ends.